This T cell receptor beta chain comes out of a study of blood T cells in healthy people across ages. Alongside a J-beta primer mix, a sample-barcoded 5' primer served in a second PCR lasting about 7 to 11 cycles. A template-switch adaptor with 12 random nucleotides tagged each cDNA molecule. TCRdb called the 5' RACE reads again in MiXCR, with one record for every CDR3 protein. Of about 280,000 distinct CDR3 sequences in the sample, 25% to 30% are singletons; the top ten hold 29%. The length of the CDR3 is 15 residues. The germline CDR1 and CDR2 sequences are MNHNY and SVGAGI (reference sequence). The rearrangement links TRBV6-6 to TRBJ2-5; D is possibly TRBD1 or TRBD2 (5 bases each). The J call is doubtful: the DNA matches TRBJ2-7 better. The receptor was derived from a woman in her 70s in good health. Sample: blood. The DNA of the CDR3 is TGTGCCAGCAGTTACTCAAGAGGGGCAGACTACGAGCAGTACTTC. Its protein product is CASSYSRGADYEQYF.